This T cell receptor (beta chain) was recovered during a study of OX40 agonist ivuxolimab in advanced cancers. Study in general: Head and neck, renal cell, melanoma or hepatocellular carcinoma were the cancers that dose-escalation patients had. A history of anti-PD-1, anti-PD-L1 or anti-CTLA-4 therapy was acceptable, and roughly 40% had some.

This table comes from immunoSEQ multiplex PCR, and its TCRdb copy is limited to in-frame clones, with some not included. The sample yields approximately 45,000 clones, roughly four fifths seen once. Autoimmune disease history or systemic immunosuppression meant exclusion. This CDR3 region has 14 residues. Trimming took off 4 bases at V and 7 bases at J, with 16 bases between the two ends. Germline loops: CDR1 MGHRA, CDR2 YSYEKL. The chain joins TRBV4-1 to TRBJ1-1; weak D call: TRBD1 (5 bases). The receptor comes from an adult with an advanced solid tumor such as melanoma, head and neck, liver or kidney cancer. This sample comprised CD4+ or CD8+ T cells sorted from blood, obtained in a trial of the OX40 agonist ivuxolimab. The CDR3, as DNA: TGCGCCAGCAGCCCCTTCCGGGACGCCGATGAAGCTTTCTTT. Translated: CASSPFRDADEAFF.